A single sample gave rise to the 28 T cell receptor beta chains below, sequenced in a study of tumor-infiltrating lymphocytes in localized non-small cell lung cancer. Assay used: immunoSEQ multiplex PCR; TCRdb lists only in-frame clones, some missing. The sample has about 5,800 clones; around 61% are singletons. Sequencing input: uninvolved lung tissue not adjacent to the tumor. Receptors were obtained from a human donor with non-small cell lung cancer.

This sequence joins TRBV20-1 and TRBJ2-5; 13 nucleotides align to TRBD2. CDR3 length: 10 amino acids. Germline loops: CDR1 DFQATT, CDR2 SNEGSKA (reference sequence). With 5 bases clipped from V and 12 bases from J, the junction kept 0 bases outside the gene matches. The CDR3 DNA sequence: TGCAGTGCTGGACTAGCGGGAGAGTACTTC. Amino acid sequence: CSAGLAGEYF.

CDR3 coding DNA: TGTGCCAGCAGTCCAGGACGTAGCAATCAGCCCCAGCATTTT. It is translated as CASSPGRSNQPQHF. V is TRBV27 and J is TRBJ1-5; D is unresolved. The germline V gene has CDR1 MNHEY and CDR2 SMNVEV (reference sequence). Between the trimmed V and J ends, which lost 5 bases and 0 bases, there was a span of 8 bases. The CDR3 length is 14 residues.

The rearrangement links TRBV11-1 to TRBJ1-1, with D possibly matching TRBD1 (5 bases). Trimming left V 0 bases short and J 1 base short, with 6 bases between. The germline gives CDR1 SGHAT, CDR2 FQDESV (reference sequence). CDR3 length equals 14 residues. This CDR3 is CASSLAGANTEAFF. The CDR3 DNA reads TGTGCCAGCAGCTTAGCTGGGGCGAACACTGAAGCTTTCTTT.

The CDR3 DNA is TGCGCCAGCACCCCTTTGGCGGGGGCCCTCGGGAATGAGCAGTTCTTC. This codes for CASTPLAGALGNEQFF. V gene TRBV5-1 combines with J gene TRBJ2-1; possibly TRBD2 for D (7 bases). Germline lookup yields CDR1 SGHRS and CDR2 YFSETQ. The V and J ends lost 6 bases and 7 bases respectively, with 23 bases between them. The CDR3 runs 16 residues.

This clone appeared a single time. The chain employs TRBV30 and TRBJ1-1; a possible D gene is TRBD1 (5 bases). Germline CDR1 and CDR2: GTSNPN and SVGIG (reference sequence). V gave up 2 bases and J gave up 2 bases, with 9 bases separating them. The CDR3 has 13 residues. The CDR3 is CAWSSGYNTEAFF. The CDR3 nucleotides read TGTGCCTGGAGTTCAGGGTACAACACTGAAGCTTTCTTT.

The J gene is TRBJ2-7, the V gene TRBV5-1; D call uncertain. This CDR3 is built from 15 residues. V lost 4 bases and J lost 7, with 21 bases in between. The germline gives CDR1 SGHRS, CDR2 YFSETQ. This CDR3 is CASSLLLRGVEEQYF. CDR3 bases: TGCGCCAGCAGCCTACTACTTCGAGGAGTGGAAGAGCAGTACTTC.

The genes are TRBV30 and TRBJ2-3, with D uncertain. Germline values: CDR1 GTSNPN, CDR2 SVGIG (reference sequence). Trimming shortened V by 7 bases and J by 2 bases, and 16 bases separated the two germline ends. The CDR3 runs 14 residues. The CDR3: CASFLLASTDTQYF. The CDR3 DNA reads TGTGCCTCCTTTCTGTTAGCCTCCACAGATACGCAGTATTTT.

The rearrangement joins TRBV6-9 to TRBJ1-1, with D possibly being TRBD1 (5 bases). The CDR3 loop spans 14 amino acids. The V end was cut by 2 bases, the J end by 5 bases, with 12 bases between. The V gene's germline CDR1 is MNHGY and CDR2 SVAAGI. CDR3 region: CASSYDGRETEAFF. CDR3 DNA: TGTGCCAGCAGTTATGACGGCAGGGAGACTGAAGCTTTCTTT.

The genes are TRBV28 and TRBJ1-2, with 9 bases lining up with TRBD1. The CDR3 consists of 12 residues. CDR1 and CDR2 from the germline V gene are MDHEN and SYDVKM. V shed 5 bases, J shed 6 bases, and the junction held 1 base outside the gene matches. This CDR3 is CASSGDRDGYTF. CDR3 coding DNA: TGTGCCAGCAGTGGGGACAGGGATGGCTACACCTTC.

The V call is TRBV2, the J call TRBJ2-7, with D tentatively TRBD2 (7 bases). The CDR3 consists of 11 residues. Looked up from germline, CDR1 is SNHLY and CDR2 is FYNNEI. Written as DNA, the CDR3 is TGTGCGGGGGGGCAGAACTACGAGCAGTACTTC. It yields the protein CAGGQNYEQYF.

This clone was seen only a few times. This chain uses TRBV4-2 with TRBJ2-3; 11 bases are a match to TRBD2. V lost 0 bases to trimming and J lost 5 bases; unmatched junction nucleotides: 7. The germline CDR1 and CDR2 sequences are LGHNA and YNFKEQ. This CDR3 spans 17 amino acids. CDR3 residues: CASSQEWLAGGRDTQYF. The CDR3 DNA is TGTGCCAGCAGCCAAGAATGGCTAGCGGGAGGACGAGATACGCAGTATTTT.

Here the CDR3 DNA reads TGTGCCAGCAGCGCGGCCCAGGACAGACACTATGGCTACACCTTC. Its translation: CASSAAQDRHYGYTF. V gene TRBV9 combines with J gene TRBJ1-2; tentative D call: TRBD1 (6 bases). Germline CDR1 reads SGDLS; CDR2 reads YYNGEE. Trimming pared 3 bases from V and 3 bases from J, leaving 15 bases between. The CDR3 extends over 15 amino acids. Using reference TRBV9 and TRBJ1-2 for the parts outside the CDR3, the full variable domain is DSGVTQTPKHLITATGQRVTLRCSPRSGDLSVYWYQQSLDQGLQFLIQYYNGEERAKGNILERFSAQQFPDLHSELNLSSLELGDSALYFCASSAAQDRHYGYTFGSGTRLTVV.

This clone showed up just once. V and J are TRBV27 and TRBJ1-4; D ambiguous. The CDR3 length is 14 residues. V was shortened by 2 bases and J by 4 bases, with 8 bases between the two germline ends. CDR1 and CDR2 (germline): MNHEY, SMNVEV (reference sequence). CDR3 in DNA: TGTGCCAGCAGTTTAAAGGGCATTAATGAAAAACTGTTTTTT. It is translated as CASSLKGINEKLFF.

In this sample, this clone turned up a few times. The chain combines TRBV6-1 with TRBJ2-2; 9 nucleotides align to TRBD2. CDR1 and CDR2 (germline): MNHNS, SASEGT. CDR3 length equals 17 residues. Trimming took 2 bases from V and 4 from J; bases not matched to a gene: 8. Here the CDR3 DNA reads TGTGCCAGCAGTGAAAGTAGCGGGAGAGGTGTCACCGGGGAGCTGTTTTTT. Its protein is CASSESSGRGVTGELFF.

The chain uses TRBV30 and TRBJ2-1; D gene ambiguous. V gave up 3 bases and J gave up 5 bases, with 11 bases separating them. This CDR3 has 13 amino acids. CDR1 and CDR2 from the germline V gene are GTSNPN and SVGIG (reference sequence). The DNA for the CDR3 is TGTGCCTGGAGCTCAGGACCGCACAATGAGCAGTTCTTC. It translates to CAWSSGPHNEQFF.

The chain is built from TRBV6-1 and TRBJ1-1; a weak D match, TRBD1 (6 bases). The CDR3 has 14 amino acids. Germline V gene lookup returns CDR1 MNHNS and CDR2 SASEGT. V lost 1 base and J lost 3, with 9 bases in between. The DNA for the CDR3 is TGTGCCAGCAGTGAAGATACAGGGCACACTGAAGCTTTCTTT. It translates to CASSEDTGHTEAFF.

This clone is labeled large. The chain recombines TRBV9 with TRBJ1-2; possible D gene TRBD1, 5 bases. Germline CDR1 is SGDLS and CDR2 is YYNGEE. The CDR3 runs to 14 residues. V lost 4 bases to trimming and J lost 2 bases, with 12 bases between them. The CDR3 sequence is CASSPRRDNYGYTF. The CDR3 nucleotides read TGTGCCAGCAGCCCCCGACGGGACAACTATGGCTACACCTTC.

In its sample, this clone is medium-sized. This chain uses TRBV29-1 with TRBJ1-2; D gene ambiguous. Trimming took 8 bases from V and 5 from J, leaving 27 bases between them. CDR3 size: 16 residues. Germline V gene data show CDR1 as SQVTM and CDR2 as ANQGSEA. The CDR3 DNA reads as TGCAGCTTCTATGGGGTGCGAGGGCCACAGTCGTATGGCTACACCTTC. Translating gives CSFYGVRGPQSYGYTF.

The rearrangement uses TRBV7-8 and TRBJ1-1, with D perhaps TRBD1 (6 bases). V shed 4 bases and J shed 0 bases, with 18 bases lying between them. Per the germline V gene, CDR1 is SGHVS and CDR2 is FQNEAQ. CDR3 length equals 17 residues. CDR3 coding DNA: TGTGCCAGCAGCTATACCACAGGGCCAACATTGAACACTGAAGCTTTCTTT. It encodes CASSYTTGPTLNTEAFF.

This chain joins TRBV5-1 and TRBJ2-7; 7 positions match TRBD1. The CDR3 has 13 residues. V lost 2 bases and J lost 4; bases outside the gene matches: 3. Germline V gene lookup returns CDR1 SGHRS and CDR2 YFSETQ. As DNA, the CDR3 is TGCGCCAGCAGCTTAGACAGGGAGTACGAGCAGTACTTC. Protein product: CASSLDREYEQYF.

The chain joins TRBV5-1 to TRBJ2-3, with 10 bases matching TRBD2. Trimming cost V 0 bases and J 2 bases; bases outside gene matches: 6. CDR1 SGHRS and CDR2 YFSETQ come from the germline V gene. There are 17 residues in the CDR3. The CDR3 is CASSLAKGLATTDTQYF. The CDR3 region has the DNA TGCGCCAGCAGCTTGGCCAAGGGACTAGCGACCACAGATACGCAGTATTTT.

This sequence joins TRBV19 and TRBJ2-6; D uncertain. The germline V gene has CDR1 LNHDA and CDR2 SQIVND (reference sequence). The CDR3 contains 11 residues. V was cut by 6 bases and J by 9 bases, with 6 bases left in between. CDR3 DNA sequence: TGTGCCAGTAGAGGCGGCAACGTCCTGACTTTC. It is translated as CASRGGNVLTF. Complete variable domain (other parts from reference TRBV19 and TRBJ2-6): DGGITQSPKYLFRKEGQNVTLSCEQNLNHDAMYWYRQDPGQGLRLIYYSQIVNDFQKGDIAEGYSVSREKKESFPLTVTSAQKNPTAFYLCASRGGNVLTFGAGSRLTVL.

This chain's CDR3 is CASSLLGYEQYF. CDR3 nucleotide sequence: TGTGCCAGCAGTTTATTGGGCTACGAGCAGTACTTC. The chain links TRBV27 to TRBJ2-7; D gene unclear. V shed 1 base and J shed 3 bases, with 4 bases lying between them. The germline gives CDR1 MNHEY, CDR2 SMNVEV (reference sequence). This CDR3 spans 12 amino acids.

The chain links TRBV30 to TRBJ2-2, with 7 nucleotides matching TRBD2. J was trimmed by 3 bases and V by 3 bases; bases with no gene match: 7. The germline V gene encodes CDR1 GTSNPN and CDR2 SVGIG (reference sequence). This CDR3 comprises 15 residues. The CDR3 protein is CAWRGLGGYTGELFF. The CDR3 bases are TGTGCCTGGAGAGGTCTCGGGGGGTACACCGGGGAGCTGTTTTTT.

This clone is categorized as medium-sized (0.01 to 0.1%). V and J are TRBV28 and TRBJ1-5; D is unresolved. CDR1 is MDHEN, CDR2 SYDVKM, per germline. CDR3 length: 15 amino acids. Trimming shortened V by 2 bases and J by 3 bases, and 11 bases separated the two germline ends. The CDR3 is CASSLVMINNQPQHF. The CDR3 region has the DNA TGTGCCAGCAGTTTAGTGATGATAAACAATCAGCCCCAGCATTTT.

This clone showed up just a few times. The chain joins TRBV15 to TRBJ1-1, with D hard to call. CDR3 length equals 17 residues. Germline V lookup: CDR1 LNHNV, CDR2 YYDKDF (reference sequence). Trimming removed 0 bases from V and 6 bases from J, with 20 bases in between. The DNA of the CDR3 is TGTGCCACCAGCAGAGATTTAGTTTCGGGGAGACGTGCTGAAGCTTTCTTT. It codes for CATSRDLVSGRRAEAFF.

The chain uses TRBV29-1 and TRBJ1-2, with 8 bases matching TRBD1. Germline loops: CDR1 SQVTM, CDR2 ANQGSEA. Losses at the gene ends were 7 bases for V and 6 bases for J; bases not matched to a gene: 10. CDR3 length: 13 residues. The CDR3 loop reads CSASGGSGNGYTF. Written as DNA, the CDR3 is TGCAGCGCTTCAGGGGGCTCAGGTAATGGCTACACCTTC.

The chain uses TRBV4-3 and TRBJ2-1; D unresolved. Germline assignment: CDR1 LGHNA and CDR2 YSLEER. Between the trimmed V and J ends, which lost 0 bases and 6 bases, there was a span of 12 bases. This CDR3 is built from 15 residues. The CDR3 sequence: CASSQDQVEFNEQFF. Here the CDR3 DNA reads TGCGCCAGCAGCCAAGATCAGGTAGAGTTCAATGAGCAGTTCTTC.